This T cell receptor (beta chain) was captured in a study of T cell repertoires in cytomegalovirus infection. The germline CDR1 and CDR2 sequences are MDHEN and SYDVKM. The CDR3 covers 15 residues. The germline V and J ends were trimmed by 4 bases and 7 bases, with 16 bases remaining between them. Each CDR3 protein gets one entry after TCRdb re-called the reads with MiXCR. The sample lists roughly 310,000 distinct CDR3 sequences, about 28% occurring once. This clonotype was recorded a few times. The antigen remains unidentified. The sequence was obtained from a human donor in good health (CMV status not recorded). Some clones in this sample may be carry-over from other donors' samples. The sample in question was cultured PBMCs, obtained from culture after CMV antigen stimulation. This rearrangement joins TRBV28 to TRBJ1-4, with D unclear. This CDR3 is CASSSPDPGGEKLFF. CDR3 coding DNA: TGTGCCAGCAGTTCCCCGGACCCAGGAGGTGAAAAACTGTTTTTT.